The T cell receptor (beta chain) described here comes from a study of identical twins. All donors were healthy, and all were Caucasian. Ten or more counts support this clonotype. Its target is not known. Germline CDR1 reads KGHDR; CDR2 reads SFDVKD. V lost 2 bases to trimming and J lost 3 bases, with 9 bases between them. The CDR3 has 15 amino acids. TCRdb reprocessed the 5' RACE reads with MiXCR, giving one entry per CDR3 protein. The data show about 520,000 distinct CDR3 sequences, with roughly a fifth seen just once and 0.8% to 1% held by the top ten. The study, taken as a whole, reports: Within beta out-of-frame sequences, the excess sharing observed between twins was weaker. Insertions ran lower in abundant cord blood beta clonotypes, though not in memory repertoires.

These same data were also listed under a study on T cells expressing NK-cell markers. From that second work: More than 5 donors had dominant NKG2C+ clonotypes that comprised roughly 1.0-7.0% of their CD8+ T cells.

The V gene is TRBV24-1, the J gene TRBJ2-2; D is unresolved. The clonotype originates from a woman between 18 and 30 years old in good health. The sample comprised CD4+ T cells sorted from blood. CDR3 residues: CATSDSASYTGELFF. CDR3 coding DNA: TGTGCCACCAGTGATTCGGCCTCCTACACCGGGGAGCTGTTTTTT.